These 19 T cell receptor beta chains share one sample of origin, sequenced in a study of blood T cell repertoires in COVID-19. The data were produced by immunoSEQ multiplex PCR, yet TCRdb's version contains in-frame clones alone and is incomplete. The sample yields about 220,000 clones, 80% seen once. The sample was peripheral blood. Receptors were obtained from a woman between 65 and 79 years old with acute or convalescent COVID-19.

The chain is built from TRBV5-1 and TRBJ2-5; 9 bases are a match to TRBD2. CDR1 and CDR2 from the germline V gene are SGHRS and YFSETQ. V gave up 4 bases and J gave up 5 bases; unmatched junction bases: 6. The CDR3 sequence is 14 residues long. The CDR3 loop is CASSTGTSFETQYF. CDR3 bases: TGCGCCAGCAGCACCGGGACTAGCTTCGAGACCCAGTACTTC.

This clone appeared a single time. A read error may be the cause here, since a much bigger clone is one base away. The V gene is TRBV19, the J gene TRBJ1-1; D not certain. V was pared by 3 bases and J by 4 bases, with 18 bases between. The CDR3 extends over 16 amino acids. Germline V gene sequence: CDR1 LNHDA, CDR2 SQIVND (reference sequence). CDR3 protein: CASSIVRGELSTEAFF. The CDR3 nucleotides are TGTGCCAGTAGTATCGTACGTGGTGAGTTGAGCACTGAAGCTTTCTTT. The variable domain in full, completed from reference TRBV19 and TRBJ1-1, reads DGGITQSPKYLFRKEGQNVTLSCEQNLNHDAMYWYRQDPGQGLRLIYYSQIVNDFQKGDIAEGYSVSREKKESFPLTVTSAQKNPTAFYLCASSIVRGELSTEAFFGQGTRLTVV.

This clone has just a few counts. The chain carries TRBV3-1 (or the pseudogene TRBV3-2) and TRBJ2-7; TRBD1 aligns across 9 bases. V lost 0 bases to trimming and J lost 6 bases; unmatched junction nucleotides: 6. Germline loops: CDR1 LGHDT, CDR2 YNNKEL (reference sequence). The CDR3 is made up of 15 amino acids. CDR3 DNA: TGTGCCAGCAGCCAAGAGGGACAGGGTTCTTTCGAGCAGTACGTC. This gives the protein CASSQEGQGSFEQYV.

This clone was seen once. CDR3 bases: TGTGCCAGCAGTTACGGACTAAAGACAGATACGCAGTATTTT. Translated, it gives CASSYGLKTDTQYF. V and J are TRBV6-5 and TRBJ2-3; perhaps TRBD2 as D (6 bases). Trimming pared 2 bases from V and 3 bases from J, leaving 9 bases between. From germline, CDR1 is MNHEY and CDR2 SVGAGI. CDR3 length: 14 residues.

The chain joins TRBV19 to TRBJ2-1; D perhaps matches TRBD2 (6 bases). Germline V gene lookup returns CDR1 LNHDA and CDR2 SQIVND (reference sequence). Trimming left V 4 bases short and J 9 bases short, with 16 bases between. The CDR3 runs 14 residues. Here the CDR3 reads CASSNRAAGGEQFF. The DNA of the CDR3 is TGTGCCAGTAGTAATAGGGCGGCCGGGGGTGAGCAGTTCTTC.

V is TRBV6-1 and J is TRBJ2-1, with D unresolved. This CDR3 has 15 residues. V shed 2 bases and J shed 0 bases, with 8 bases lying between them. Germline CDR1 is MNHNS and CDR2 is SASEGT. CDR3 sequence reads: CASSEKRSSYNEQFF. CDR3 DNA: TGTGCCAGCAGTGAAAAGAGAAGCTCCTACAATGAGCAGTTCTTC.

The rearrangement uses TRBV5-1 and TRBJ1-1, with TRBD1 as a possible D gene (6 bases). From germline, CDR1 is SGHRS and CDR2 YFSETQ. The CDR3 is 16 amino acids. Between the trimmed V and J ends, which lost 4 bases and 4 bases, there was a span of 20 bases. CDR3 nucleotide sequence: TGCGCCAGCAGCAGGGACCCGGACAGCCTCTTCACTGAAGCTTTCTTT. Translation: CASSRDPDSLFTEAFF. Filled out from reference TRBV5-1 and TRBJ1-1, the complete variable domain reads KAGVTQTPRYLIKTRGQQVTLSCSPISGHRSVSWYQQTPGQGLQFLFEYFSETQRNKGNFPGRFSGRQFSNSRSEMNVSTLELGDSALYLCASSRDPDSLFTEAFFGQGTRLTVV.

The chain employs TRBV5-1 and TRBJ1-6, with D possibly TRBD1 on 6 matching bases. The CDR3 consists of 16 residues. V lost 5 bases to trimming and J lost 8 bases, with 20 bases between them. Germline V lookup: CDR1 SGHRS, CDR2 YFSETQ. The CDR3, as DNA: TGCGCCAGCAGGGGAACAGGGACACTACGAGATTCACCCCTCCACTTT. Protein: CASRGTGTLRDSPLHF.

This chain connects TRBV5-8 to TRBJ2-5; 7 bases align to TRBD2. Germline V gene lookup returns CDR1 SGHTS and CDR2 YDEGEE. V shed 0 bases and J 2 bases; nucleotides not matched to a gene: 7. The CDR3 spans 16 residues. The CDR3 is CASSLGQTSRQETQYF. In DNA, the CDR3 is TGTGCCAGCAGCTTGGGGCAGACTAGCCGACAAGAGACCCAGTACTTC.

This rearrangement joins TRBV7-3 to TRBJ2-3; 9 nucleotides line up with TRBD2. The CDR3 totals 16 residues. Trimming at V came to 4 bases and at J to 3 bases, leaving 8 bases not matched to a gene. CDR1 is SGHTA and CDR2 is FQGTGA in the germline V gene. CDR3 sequence reads: CASSSFAGGSTDTQYF. In DNA, the CDR3 is TGTGCCAGCAGCTCTTTCGCGGGGGGGAGTACAGATACGCAGTATTTT.

The chain uses TRBV7-2 and TRBJ1-2, with 11 bases aligning to TRBD1. The germline V gene has CDR1 SGHTA and CDR2 FQGNSA. V dropped 1 base and J dropped 8; count of bases not matched to a gene: 6. This CDR3 is built from 15 residues. CDR3 DNA: TGTGCCAGCAGCTTAGACGGACAGGGGGCTAGCGGCTACACCTTC. Its translation is CASSLDGQGASGYTF. Drawing the rest from reference TRBV7-2 and TRBJ1-2, the complete variable domain is GAGVSQSPSNKVTEKGKDVELRCDPISGHTALYWYRQSLGQGLEFLIYFQGNSAPDKSGLPSDRFSAERTGGSVSTLTIQRTQQEDSAVYLCASSLDGQGASGYTFGSGTRLTVV.

The gene calls are TRBV3-1 (or the pseudogene TRBV3-2) and TRBJ2-1, with a possible D match to TRBD2 (5 bases). V was shortened by 2 bases and J by 6 bases, with 14 bases between the two germline ends. The CDR3 covers 15 residues. Germline V gene lookup returns CDR1 LGHDT and CDR2 YNNKEL (reference sequence). This chain's CDR3 is CASSQTYRGVNEQFF. DNA for the CDR3: TGTGCCAGCAGCCAAACGTACCGGGGTGTCAATGAGCAGTTCTTC.

This clone was seen more than once but under ten times. V usage is TRBV5-6 and J usage is TRBJ2-5, with 11 bases aligning to TRBD2. CDR3 length: 14 residues. Trimming took 3 bases from V and 5 from J; bases not matched to a gene: 3. Germline V CDR1 and CDR2: SGHDT, YYEEEE. Here the CDR3 reads CASSWASGGETQYF. The CDR3 nucleotides read TGTGCCAGCAGCTGGGCTAGCGGGGGGGAGACCCAGTACTTC. The whole variable domain, remainder taken from reference TRBV5-6 and TRBJ2-5, is DAGVTQSPTHLIKTRGQQVTLRCSPKSGHDTVSWYQQALGQGPQFIFQYYEEEERQRGNFPDRFSGHQFPNYSSELNVNALLLGDSALYLCASSWASGGETQYFGPGTRLLVL.

The V and J genes are TRBV3-1 (or the pseudogene TRBV3-2) and TRBJ1-1; a possible D gene is TRBD1 (6 bases). From germline, CDR1 is LGHDT and CDR2 YNNKEL (reference sequence). The CDR3 covers 16 residues. With 1 base removed from V and 4 bases from J, the gap between germline ends came to 16 bases. CDR3 nucleotides: TGTGCCAGCAGCCAAGCCCGAGGGGGAAAGGGCACTGAAGCTTTCTTT. Translation gives CASSQARGGKGTEAFF.

The rearrangement joins TRBV7-3 to TRBJ2-5, with D possibly TRBD1 on 6 matching bases. Trimming took 6 bases from V and 2 from J, leaving 13 bases between them. CDR1 SGHTA and CDR2 FQGTGA come from the germline V gene. This CDR3 comprises 14 residues. The CDR3 sequence: CASRRGTLQETQYF. Here the CDR3 DNA reads TGTGCCAGCAGGCGTGGGACACTTCAAGAGACCCAGTACTTC.

V and J are TRBV2 and TRBJ1-2; D perhaps matches TRBD1 (5 bases). V lost 5 bases and J 4 bases, leaving 14 bases between the germline ends. Germline loops: CDR1 SNHLY, CDR2 FYNNEI. The CDR3 has 14 amino acids. The DNA of the CDR3 is TGTGCCAGCAGTTCGGAGTTGGGGGGCTATGGCTACACCTTC. This sequence encodes CASSSELGGYGYTF. The whole variable domain, filled in from reference TRBV2 and TRBJ1-2, reads EPEVTQTPSHQVTQMGQEVILRCVPISNHLYFYWYRQILGQKVEFLVSFYNNEISEKSEIFDDQFSVERPDGSNFTLKIRSTKLEDSAMYFCASSSELGGYGYTFGSGTRLTVV.

This sequence joins TRBV12-3 or TRBV12-4 and TRBJ2-5; D call uncertain. The V end lost 6 bases, the J end lost 1 base, and 9 bases lay between the germline ends. The CDR3 is 13 amino acids. The CDR3 loop reads CASRPYSQETQYF. Written as DNA, the CDR3 is TGTGCCAGCAGACCCTACTCCCAAGAGACCCAGTACTTC.

The chain is built from TRBV7-8 and TRBJ1-4; D uncertain. CDR3 length equals 14 residues. Trimming removed 3 bases at V and 6 bases at J, with 11 bases between. Germline lookup yields CDR1 SGHVS and CDR2 FQNEAQ. CDR3 sequence reads: CASSFRLLDEKLFF. CDR3 nucleotides: TGTGCCAGCAGCTTCAGGCTCCTGGATGAAAAACTGTTTTTT.

This clone was seen just once. The rearrangement uses TRBV25-1 and TRBJ2-7, with 11 bases fitting TRBD2. CDR1 and CDR2 from the germline V gene are MGHDK and SYGVNS. This CDR3 is 15 amino acids long. V trimming: 1 base; J trimming: 8 bases; junction bases outside the gene matches: 7. The CDR3 region has the DNA TGTGCCAGCAGTGAATCGGTAGCGGGGGGGTCCCAGCAGTACTTC. It encodes CASSESVAGGSQQYF.